The clone carrying this T cell receptor beta chain was detected once. Its antigen is as yet unknown. This CDR3 is 15 amino acids long. V lost 3 bases, J lost 3 bases, and 4 bases stayed unmatched. Germline V CDR1 and CDR2: LGHNA, YNFKEQ. Participants comprised healthy donors of bone marrow. This specimen comes from a study of cytomegalovirus exposure and HLA in healthy donors. Amplification used 60 Vbeta primers and 13 Jbeta primers. Clones were read by immunoSEQ multiplex PCR, and TCRdb kept only the in-frame ones, dropping some. The table lists over 110,000 clones, almost 80% of them singletons. General study points: HLA-A and HLA-B allele assignments for most subjects were reportedly predicted accurately using TCR beta sequences.

V usage is TRBV4-2 and J usage is TRBJ1-2, with TRBD1 identical over 10 bases. Sequencing was done on a sample of PBMCs. This clonotype was sampled from a man aged 18 to 30 in good health and CMV-seronegative. CDR3 loop: CASSQTGGADYGYTF. CDR3 bases: TGTGCCAGCAGCCAGACAGGGGGCGCGGACTATGGCTACACCTTC.